This T cell receptor (beta chain) comes out of a study of T-cell reconstitution after alpha-beta-depleted transplantation in children. Study results and limitations: Several hundred expanded graft clones reportedly were the source of alpha-beta T cells about two months after transplant. From surviving recipient T cells and thymic progenitors came the high day-60 TCRbeta diversity observed in some patients.

Using unique molecular identifiers, the investigators prepared the TCRbeta library. TCRdb itself ran the PCR reads through MiXCR, one entry per CDR3 protein. Seen here are about 980,000 distinct CDR3 sequences, about 30% observed once, and the top ten hold roughly 28%. This CDR3 comprises 15 residues. The germline CDR1 and CDR2 sequences are KGHDR and SFDVKD. Trimming removed 5 bases from V and 0 bases from J, with 11 bases in between. This clonotype has just a few counts. Its antigen is currently unknown. This TCR was sampled from a boy less than two years old who had a stem cell transplant for SCID, so the T cells may come from the graft donor. The rearrangement links TRBV24-1 to TRBJ2-3; D unclear. The sequences come from PBMCs, mostly from graft donor cells, collected 360 days after TCRalphabeta/CD19-depleted stem cell transplant. The CDR3 DNA reads TGTGCCACCAGTGCCGTGGGCGCAAGCACAGATACGCAGTATTTT. The encoded protein is CATSAVGASTDTQYF.